What follows are 32 T cell receptor beta chains derived from one specimen sequenced in a study of blood T cell repertoires in COVID-19. Sequencing was performed with immunoSEQ multiplex PCR; in TCRdb, only in-frame clones are kept and a portion is missing. The data show roughly 260,000 clones, about 87% seen once. Sequencing was performed on peripheral blood. These receptors came from a woman aged 40 to 50 with acute or convalescent COVID-19.

This rearrangement joins TRBV7-3 to TRBJ1-1, with D perhaps matching TRBD1 (5 bases). Trimming took off 2 bases at V and 2 bases at J, with 15 bases between the two ends. Germline V lookup: CDR1 SGHTA, CDR2 FQGTGA. The CDR3 is 16 residues long. In DNA form, the CDR3 reads TGTGCCAGCAGCTTAGGGCAGGGCTGGGGTAACACTGAAGCTTTCTTT. This encodes CASSLGQGWGNTEAFF.

This chain links TRBV6-5 with TRBJ2-3, with D tentatively TRBD1 (6 bases). CDR1 is MNHEY and CDR2 is SVGAGI in the germline V gene. V was trimmed by 6 bases and J by 2 bases, leaving 12 bases between them. The CDR3 extends over 14 amino acids. The CDR3, as DNA: TGTGCCAGCAGCTTTACAGGGTCCACAGATACGCAGTATTTT. Amino acids: CASSFTGSTDTQYF.

Here the CDR3 DNA reads TGCGCCAGCACCTGGAGAAATACAGGGGGTAATAATTCACCCCTCCACTTT. It encodes CASTWRNTGGNNSPLHF. The chain uses TRBV10-1 and TRBJ1-6, with TRBD1 identical over 8 bases. This CDR3 spans 17 amino acids. From germline, CDR1 is WNHNN and CDR2 SYGVQD (reference sequence). Unmatched junction bases numbered 13, after V lost 7 bases and J lost 5 bases.

The chain uses TRBV11-3 and TRBJ1-1; D is uncertain. The length of the CDR3 is 13 residues. In germline, CDR1 is SGHNT, CDR2 YENEEA. Between the trimmed V and J ends, which lost 5 bases and 7 bases, there was a span of 14 bases. CDR3 loop: CASSMAGTGEAFF. The CDR3 nucleotides are TGTGCCAGCAGCATGGCGGGAACCGGTGAAGCTTTCTTT.

This clone was counted a few times. The V gene is TRBV11-2, the J gene TRBJ2-5; 13 nucleotides agree with TRBD2. With 5 bases clipped from V and 2 bases from J, the junction kept 5 bases outside the gene matches. The CDR3 has 16 amino acids. Germline CDR1 is SGHAT and CDR2 is FQNNGV. CDR3 coding DNA: TGTGCCAGCAGCCTCGGGACTAGCGGGGTGCAAGAGACCCAGTACTTC. Encoded protein: CASSLGTSGVQETQYF.

Comments on this clone: This sample includes further DNA sequences coding for the same CDR3. The rearrangement joins TRBV10-3 to TRBJ1-1, with D hard to call. Trimming left V 6 bases short and J 1 base short, with 6 bases between. CDR1 is ENHRY and CDR2 is SYGVKD in the germline V gene. This CDR3 comprises 12 residues. The CDR3 protein is CAISVRNTEAFF. The CDR3 region has the DNA TGTGCCATCAGCGTGAGGAACACTGAAGCTTTCTTT.

The chain links TRBV21-1 to TRBJ2-7; the table gives TRBD2 as D, unverified against the DNA. TRBV21-1 is a pseudogene segment. This CDR3 contains 16 residues. This CDR3 is CASLGGGLFYPYEQYV. The CDR3 DNA sequence: TGTGCCAGCCTAGGGGGGGGCTTATTCTACCCCTACGAGCAGTACGTC.

J is TRBJ1-5 and V is TRBV3-1 (or the pseudogene TRBV3-2), with D maybe TRBD1 (6 bases). CDR1 LGHDT and CDR2 YNNKEL come from the germline V gene (reference sequence). This CDR3 is 14 amino acids long. V lost 1 base and J lost 5, with 9 bases in between. The CDR3, as DNA: TGTGCCAGCAGCCAAGTCCCAGGGGATCAGCCCCAGCATTTT. Translation gives CASSQVPGDQPQHF.

This clone showed up just a few times. This chain joins TRBV2 and TRBJ1-5, with TRBD1 matching 8 bases. The CDR3 is 16 amino acids. Germline values: CDR1 SNHLY, CDR2 FYNNEI. Losses at the gene ends were 6 bases for V and 7 bases for J; bases not matched to a gene: 14. The CDR3 loop reads CASRSDPGGAGQPQHF. The CDR3 nucleotides are TGTGCCAGCAGGTCCGACCCAGGGGGCGCCGGCCAGCCCCAGCATTTT.

This clone was detected only once. J is TRBJ2-1 and V is TRBV2, with D possibly being TRBD1 (5 bases). The CDR3 is 16 residues long. Trimming cost V 2 bases and J 0 bases, with 11 bases left between them. Germline V lookup: CDR1 SNHLY, CDR2 FYNNEI. The CDR3 sequence: CASSERGLSSYNEQFF. The DNA for the CDR3 is TGTGCCAGCAGTGAAAGGGGTCTCAGCTCCTACAATGAGCAGTTCTTC.

This clone has a handful of counts. V and J are TRBV5-1 and TRBJ1-4; TRBD1 is a possible D gene (6 bases). The CDR3 covers 15 residues. Trimming left V 3 bases short and J 0 bases short, with 9 bases between. Germline CDR1 and CDR2: SGHRS and YFSETQ. This chain's CDR3 is CASSYGQPTNEKLFF. The CDR3, as DNA: TGCGCCAGCAGCTACGGACAGCCAACTAATGAAAAACTGTTTTTT.

This sequence joins TRBV11-2 and TRBJ2-1; 13 bases fit TRBD2. The germline gives CDR1 SGHAT, CDR2 FQNNGV. The CDR3 spans 16 residues. V shed 5 bases and J 6 bases; nucleotides not matched to a gene: 7. In DNA form, the CDR3 reads TGTGCCAGCAGCCCACCGGGACTAGCGGGGATCAATGAGCAGTTCTTC. Amino acid sequence: CASSPPGLAGINEQFF.

The V and J genes are TRBV9 and TRBJ1-1; the D gene is possibly TRBD1 (5 bases). Trimming left V 4 bases short and J 5 bases short, with 21 bases between. This CDR3 has 16 residues. Germline CDR1 reads SGDLS; CDR2 reads YYNGEE. DNA of the CDR3: TGTGCCAGCAGCCCCGATGGCGGACACTTAGGTACTGAAGCTTTCTTT. Translation: CASSPDGGHLGTEAFF. Full variable domain (missing parts from reference TRBV9 and TRBJ1-1): DSGVTQTPKHLITATGQRVTLRCSPRSGDLSVYWYQQSLDQGLQFLIQYYNGEERAKGNILERFSAQQFPDLHSELNLSSLELGDSALYFCASSPDGGHLGTEAFFGQGTRLTVV.

CDR3 loop: CASSPGTGMGQPQHF. For the CDR3, the DNA is TGTGCCAGCAGTCCGGGGACAGGGATGGGTCAGCCCCAGCATTTT. V usage is TRBV27 and J usage is TRBJ1-5; 9 bases are a match to TRBD1. The CDR3 is 15 residues long. Losses at the gene ends were 5 bases for V and 6 bases for J; bases not matched to a gene: 8. Germline V CDR1 and CDR2: MNHEY, SMNVEV (reference sequence).

V gene TRBV19 combines with J gene TRBJ2-3; D is undetermined. V was cut by 6 bases and J by 4 bases, with 11 bases left in between. This CDR3 region has 13 residues. Looked up from germline, CDR1 is LNHDA and CDR2 is SQIVND (reference sequence). The CDR3 DNA is TGTGCCAGTAGCCCCCCAGGCGCAGATACGCAGTATTTT. It is translated as CASSPPGADTQYF.

This chain links TRBV5-1 with TRBJ2-2; 8 nucleotides line up with TRBD2. Germline CDR1 reads SGHRS; CDR2 reads YFSETQ. With V trimmed by 2 bases and J by 6 bases, 3 bases remained unmatched. CDR3 length: 14 residues. The CDR3 coding sequence is TGCGCCAGCAGCTTAACTAGCGGCGCCGGGGAGCTGTTTTTT. Encoded protein: CASSLTSGAGELFF.

The chain couples TRBV28 to TRBJ2-5; 9 bases are shared with TRBD1. The ends lost 5 bases at V and 0 bases at J; junction bases unmatched: 7. Germline lookup yields CDR1 MDHEN and CDR2 SYDVKM. The length of the CDR3 is 16 residues. The CDR3 loop reads CASSGQGNIYQETQYF. CDR3 DNA sequence: TGTGCCAGCAGTGGACAGGGGAACATATACCAAGAGACCCAGTACTTC.

This chain connects TRBV6-5 to TRBJ1-2, with TRBD1 matching over 10 bases. The CDR3 extends over 15 amino acids. Trimming cost V 4 bases and J 5 bases; bases outside gene matches: 7. Germline values: CDR1 MNHEY, CDR2 SVGAGI. CDR3 bases: TGTGCCAGCAGTTCCCGGACAGGGGGTCGGTATGGCTACACCTTC. Protein sequence: CASSSRTGGRYGYTF.

The V call is TRBV12-1, the J call TRBJ2-7; the DNA was not compared with TRBD2, the D call given in the table. TRBV12-1 represents a pseudogene. The CDR3 sequence is 16 residues long. The chain's CDR3 is CASSQQSQDGNYEQYV. For the CDR3, the DNA is TGTGCCAGCAGCCAACAATCACAAGACGGGAACTACGAGCAGTACGTC.

V gene TRBV19 combines with J gene TRBJ1-1; a possible D gene is TRBD1 (5 bases). The CDR3 covers 13 residues. Trimming removed 5 bases at V and 6 bases at J, with 13 bases between. Germline V gene lookup returns CDR1 LNHDA and CDR2 SQIVND (reference sequence). CDR3 nucleotides: TGTGCCAGTAGTGCCCGGACGGGGGCTGAAGCTTTCTTT. This codes for CASSARTGAEAFF.

The chain joins TRBV5-6 to TRBJ2-3; D possibly corresponds to TRBD1 (6 bases). CDR1 and CDR2 from the germline V gene are SGHDT and YYEEEE. CDR3 length equals 16 residues. V shed 1 base and J shed 0 bases, with 12 bases lying between them. CDR3 in amino acids: CASSLFGGPSTDTQYF. The DNA of the CDR3 is TGTGCCAGCAGCTTGTTTGGGGGCCCTAGCACAGATACGCAGTATTTT.

This clone has only one observation. This chain uses TRBV5-1 with TRBJ2-5, with TRBD2 identical over 11 bases. V lost 0 bases, J lost 5 bases, and 9 bases stayed unmatched. This CDR3 spans 17 amino acids. Germline lookup yields CDR1 SGHRS and CDR2 YFSETQ. The CDR3 nucleotides read TGCGCCAGCAGCTTGGCCAGGGGACTAGCGGTTATGGAGACCCAGTACTTC. This sequence encodes CASSLARGLAVMETQYF.

The chain employs TRBV5-1 and TRBJ1-2; maybe TRBD1 (5 bases). Per the germline V gene, CDR1 is SGHRS and CDR2 is YFSETQ. Trimming left V 0 bases short and J 8 bases short, with 17 bases between. The CDR3 has 15 amino acids. Here the CDR3 reads CASSLANRQGGGYTF. The CDR3, as DNA: TGCGCCAGCAGCTTGGCCAATCGGCAGGGAGGCGGCTACACCTTC. Complete variable domain (other parts from reference TRBV5-1 and TRBJ1-2): KAGVTQTPRYLIKTRGQQVTLSCSPISGHRSVSWYQQTPGQGLQFLFEYFSETQRNKGNFPGRFSGRQFSNSRSEMNVSTLELGDSALYLCASSLANRQGGGYTFGSGTRLTVV.

A word on this clone: Other nucleotide sequences from this sample produce the same CDR3. The V gene is TRBV2, the J gene TRBJ1-5; 8 bases are shared with TRBD1. Germline V gives CDR1 SNHLY, CDR2 FYNNEI. This CDR3 comprises 14 residues. With V trimmed by 3 bases and J by 4 bases, 2 bases remained unmatched. The chain's CDR3 is CASSDRGLNQPQHF. DNA for the CDR3: TGTGCCAGCAGTGACAGGGGGCTTAATCAGCCCCAGCATTTT.

The chain combines TRBV2 with TRBJ1-2, with unresolved D. The V gene lost 3 bases and the J gene lost 2 bases, with 13 bases spanning the gap. CDR3 length: 15 residues. Germline V gene lookup returns CDR1 SNHLY and CDR2 FYNNEI. CDR3 residues: CASSDYLILNYGYTF. DNA of the CDR3: TGTGCCAGCAGTGATTATCTGATCCTAAACTATGGCTACACCTTC.

The V and J genes are TRBV19 and TRBJ1-4; perhaps TRBD1 as D (6 bases). The germline V gene has CDR1 LNHDA and CDR2 SQIVND (reference sequence). The CDR3 is made up of 15 amino acids. Trimming shortened V by 5 bases and J by 4 bases, and 14 bases separated the two germline ends. The chain's CDR3 is CASSPITGINEKLFF. DNA for the CDR3: TGTGCCAGTAGTCCGATTACAGGGATTAATGAAAAACTGTTTTTT. The complete variable domain, with remaining parts taken from reference TRBV19 and TRBJ1-4, reads DGGITQSPKYLFRKEGQNVTLSCEQNLNHDAMYWYRQDPGQGLRLIYYSQIVNDFQKGDIAEGYSVSREKKESFPLTVTSAQKNPTAFYLCASSPITGINEKLFFGSGTQLSVL.

The chain combines TRBV11-2 with TRBJ1-2; 10 bases are shared with TRBD1. J was trimmed by 8 bases and V by 3 bases; bases with no gene match: 6. Per germline, CDR1 SGHAT and CDR2 FQNNGV. The CDR3 is made up of 14 amino acids. The CDR3 here is CASSLQGQGTGYTF. DNA for the CDR3: TGTGCCAGCAGCTTGCAGGGACAGGGGACCGGCTACACCTTC.

V gene TRBV6-1 combines with J gene TRBJ2-2, with unresolved D. The CDR3 is 16 amino acids. Per germline, CDR1 MNHNS and CDR2 SASEGT. The V and J ends lost 2 bases and 4 bases respectively, with 14 bases between them. The CDR3 region is CASSERVELGTGELFF. CDR3 DNA sequence: TGTGCCAGCAGTGAACGGGTAGAACTGGGCACCGGGGAGCTGTTTTTT.

This chain uses TRBV5-4 with TRBJ1-2, with D perhaps TRBD1 (6 bases). The germline CDR1 and CDR2 sequences are SGHNT and YYREEE (reference sequence). This CDR3 contains 13 residues. Between the trimmed V and J ends, which lost 0 bases and 8 bases, there was a span of 11 bases. The CDR3 sequence is CASSLVGAVGYTF. CDR3 bases: TGTGCCAGCAGCTTGGTGGGGGCTGTGGGCTACACCTTC.

The CDR3 reads CASRLRGAHNEQFF. The CDR3 region has the DNA TGTGCCAGCAGACTACGGGGGGCCCACAATGAGCAGTTCTTC. The V and J genes are TRBV7-2 and TRBJ2-1, with D maybe TRBD2 (7 bases). CDR1 and CDR2 (germline): SGHTA, FQGNSA. Between the trimmed V and J ends, which lost 6 bases and 5 bases, there was a span of 14 bases. The CDR3 runs to 14 residues.

This clone occurred once. V usage is TRBV10-3 and J usage is TRBJ1-3, with D possibly being TRBD1 (5 bases). Germline assignment: CDR1 ENHRY and CDR2 SYGVKD. The length of the CDR3 is 14 residues. V gave up 7 bases and J gave up 4 bases, with 14 bases separating them. CDR3 in amino acids: CAIMAIDRGNTIYF. The CDR3 nucleotides read TGTGCCATCATGGCGATCGACAGAGGAAACACCATATATTTT.

The chain joins TRBV2 to TRBJ1-2; D is undetermined. This CDR3 spans 15 amino acids. The V and J ends lost 6 bases and 8 bases respectively, with 22 bases between them. From germline, CDR1 is SNHLY and CDR2 FYNNEI. Here the CDR3 reads CASSAKVDPPSGYTF. The CDR3 DNA reads as TGTGCCAGCAGCGCCAAGGTGGACCCTCCTAGCGGCTACACCTTC.